This T cell receptor beta chain derives from a study of identical twins. Overall study findings and caveats: Potential partial confounding of zero-insertion analyses by invariant MAIT and iNKT cells was noted. Fewer insertions characterized abundant cord blood beta clonotypes, whereas memory repertoires showed none.

From germline, CDR1 is LGHNA and CDR2 YNFKEQ. Trimming removed 3 bases at V and 6 bases at J, with 17 bases between. This CDR3 has 16 residues. The donor group consisted entirely of healthy Caucasians. A template switching step contributed a universal primer site, while unique molecular identifiers were present in the cDNA. TCRdb reprocessed the 5' RACE reads with MiXCR, giving one entry per CDR3 protein. This sample has hundreds of thousands of distinct CDR3 sequences, with around 21% found just once. As to this clonotype: Its antigen is still unknown.

These data also featured in a second study, about T cells expressing NK-cell markers.

The receptor's source is a woman between 18 and 29 years old in good health. The sample was PBMCs. The chain combines TRBV4-2 with TRBJ2-2, with D maybe TRBD1 (6 bases). The CDR3 protein is CASSQETGWVAGELFF. DNA of the CDR3: TGTGCCAGCAGCCAGGAAACAGGGTGGGTCGCCGGGGAGCTGTTTTTT.